Below, one TCR beta chain is given with its context. This sample was taken from a study of T cell responses to AZD1222 COVID-19 vaccine. The CDR3 is made up of 15 amino acids. J was trimmed by 6 bases and V by 6 bases; bases with no gene match: 7. Germline assignment: CDR1 MDHEN and CDR2 SYDVKM. Generated by immunoSEQ multiplex PCR, the TCRdb table keeps only in-frame clones and is missing some. Among 130,000 or so clones listed, about 89% were seen once. The V and J genes are TRBV28 and TRBJ2-3, with TRBD2 identical over 12 bases. The clonotype was recovered from an adult in good health. The sample was peripheral blood, taken on day 0 of AZD1222 vaccination. CDR3 amino acids: CASSSSGRASDTQYF. CDR3 bases: TGTGCCAGCAGCTCTAGCGGGAGGGCCTCCGATACGCAGTATTTT.